The TCR beta chain described here comes from a study of blood T cells in healthy people across ages. With a J-beta primer mix and a sample-barcoded 5' primer, a second PCR ran about 6 to 11 cycles. TCRdb re-derived calls from the 5' RACE reads in MiXCR, one entry per CDR3 protein. Of 1.5 million to 2 million distinct CDR3 sequences listed, more than 35% were seen once; the top ten hold more than 20%. CDR3 length equals 17 residues. The V gene lost 2 bases and the J gene lost 4 bases, with 21 bases spanning the gap. Per the germline V gene, CDR1 is SGHKS and CDR2 is YYEKEE (reference sequence). A minimum of 7 million PBMCs was isolated per sample.

The sequencing sample was made of blood. V usage is TRBV5-5 and J usage is TRBJ1-2, with D tentatively TRBD1 (5 bases). The sequence derives from a human donor in good health. CDR3 in amino acids: CASSFYATRQMVYGYTF. DNA for the CDR3: TGTGCCAGCAGCTTCTATGCTACTCGACAGATGGTCTATGGCTACACCTTC.